This T cell receptor beta chain came from a study of siplizumab effects on memory and regulatory T cells. Study-level background: Siplizumab-treated (approximately 1 ug/mL) and drug-free mixed lymphocyte reactions were paired. Study-wide findings and caveats: The naive T cell population seemed more diverse than memory cells and seemed a major contributor to the alloresponse. Of the alloreactive clones, only a minor fraction mapped to unstimulated subsets. The Treg-derived share of mappable alloreactive CD4+ clones averaged roughly 69% with siplizumab and 25% to 30% in controls.

Generated by immunoSEQ multiplex PCR, the TCRdb table keeps only in-frame clones and is missing some. The sample yields about 20,000 clones, 35% to 55% seen once. The V end was cut by 1 base, the J end by 5 bases, with 11 bases between. Germline CDR1 is SGHRS and CDR2 is YFSETQ. CDR3 length equals 14 residues. Comment on this clone: The antigen is unknown.

Cells that made up the mixed lymphocyte reaction were cocultured at 37°C for more than five days. Specimen: CFSE-low (dividing) CD4+ T cells sorted from an allogeneic mixed lymphocyte reaction. The gene calls are TRBV5-1 and TRBJ2-3; no reliable D call. This TCR was recovered from a human donor in good health; the cells came from an allogeneic mixed lymphocyte reaction. CDR3 residues: CASSLLLVGDTQYF. CDR3 DNA: TGCGCCAGCAGCTTGCTACTCGTGGGAGATACGCAGTATTTT.